This T cell receptor (beta chain) was retrieved from a study of blood T cell repertoires in COVID-19. Clones were sequenced by immunoSEQ multiplex PCR, and TCRdb holds only the in-frame ones, with some missing. The sample lists 220,000 or so clones, 92% occurring once. This receptor was obtained from a man aged 55 to 69 with COVID-19, enrolled during active disease. The specimen was peripheral blood.

The CDR3 loop reads CASRATGSFGNTIYF. CDR3 nucleotide sequence: TGTGCCAGCAGAGCGACAGGGAGTTTTGGAAACACCATATATTTT. This chain joins TRBV25-1 and TRBJ1-3; TRBD1 aligns across 7 bases. The J segment lost 3 bases and the V segment lost 6 bases, leaving 8 bases of the junction unmatched. This CDR3 comprises 15 residues. Germline CDR1 MGHDK, CDR2 SYGVNS.